This T cell receptor beta chain originates from a study of response to subunit inactivated influenza vaccine. Study results and limitations: Every seasonal influenza vaccination brings in few new T cells, the authors suggested.

TCRdb used MiXCR to reprocess the RT-PCR reads, holding one entry per CDR3 protein. The sample has some 800,000 distinct CDR3 sequences; 21% are singletons. In its sample, this clonotype was seen a few times. The antigen is not known. The V and J ends lost 6 bases and 0 bases, in that order; junction bases with no gene match: 16. Germline CDR1 and CDR2: MNHEY and SVGEGT. The CDR3 totals 18 residues. Sample: PBMCs from blood, taken roughly 5 days after vaccination. The rearrangement uses TRBV6-2 or TRBV6-3 and TRBJ2-7; 8 bases are a match to TRBD2. The source is a man aged 45-65 years who received an inactivated influenza vaccine. The CDR3 loop is CASSAYVPTSVSSYEQYF. The CDR3 DNA is TGTGCCAGCAGCGCCTACGTCCCGACTAGCGTAAGCTCCTACGAGCAGTACTTC.